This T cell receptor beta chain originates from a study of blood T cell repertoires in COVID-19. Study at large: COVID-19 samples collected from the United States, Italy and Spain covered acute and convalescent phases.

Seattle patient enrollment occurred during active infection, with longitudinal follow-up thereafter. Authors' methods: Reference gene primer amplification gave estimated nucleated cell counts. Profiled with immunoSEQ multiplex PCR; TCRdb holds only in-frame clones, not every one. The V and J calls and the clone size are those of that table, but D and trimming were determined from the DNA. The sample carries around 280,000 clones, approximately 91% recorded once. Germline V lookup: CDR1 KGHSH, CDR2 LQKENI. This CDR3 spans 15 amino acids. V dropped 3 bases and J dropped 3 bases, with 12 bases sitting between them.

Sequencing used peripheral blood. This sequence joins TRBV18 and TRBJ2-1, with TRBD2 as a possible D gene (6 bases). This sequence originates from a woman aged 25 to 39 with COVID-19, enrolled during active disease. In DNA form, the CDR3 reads TGTGCCAGCTCACCTAGCGGAGAGGGCTACAATGAGCAGTTCTTC. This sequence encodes CASSPSGEGYNEQFF.